Shown below are 10 T cell receptor beta chains from a single sample sequenced in a study of CD8 T cells in Susac syndrome (dated by TCRdb to about 2019). The library relied on the immunoSEQ multiplex PCR assay. RNA was extracted with the RNeasy kit and roughly 0.45 to 1 ug was reverse transcribed using random hexamers. In-frame beta chains were kept once TCRdb had trimmed the public reads at Q25 with fastp and called clones with MiXCR. Entries that share a CDR3 protein sequence are merged under the most common genes and DNA. Present in this sample are roughly 180,000 distinct CDR3 sequences, around 94% of which were seen just once. Around 0.094% of the sample rests with the top ten. Sequences were obtained from CD4+ T cells from PBMCs. The receptors were sampled from a human donor with Susac syndrome.

This chain uses TRBV29-1 with TRBJ2-7; 8 bases line up with TRBD2. After removal of 6 bases from V and 2 bases from J, the junction contained 9 bases not matched to a gene. Germline lookup yields CDR1 SQVTM and CDR2 ANQGSEA. The CDR3 has 14 residues. The CDR3 nucleotides are TGCAGCGTCCAAACTAGCGGAGGCCCCTACGAGCAGTACTTC. It translates to CSVQTSGGPYEQYF.

In its sample, this clonotype was seen a few times. In DNA, the CDR3 is TGTGCCAGCTCCTCAAGACAGGGGGGCACTGAAGCTTTCTTT. Translation gives CASSSRQGGTEAFF. The gene calls are TRBV18 and TRBJ1-1; the match to TRBD1 covers 9 bases. Germline V gene data show CDR1 as KGHSH and CDR2 as LQKENI. The CDR3 is made up of 14 amino acids. V was clipped by 6 bases and J by 4 bases; unmatched bases: 6.

The CDR3 here is CAWSPDSNQPQHF. The CDR3 DNA follows: TGTGCCTGGAGTCCGGACAGCAATCAGCCCCAGCATTTT. The chain has TRBV30 and TRBJ1-5, with D unclear. Germline CDR1 reads GTSNPN; CDR2 reads SVGIG (reference sequence). Trimming pared 2 bases from V and 1 base from J, leaving 6 bases between. The length of the CDR3 is 13 residues.

V usage is TRBV20-1 and J usage is TRBJ1-2; D may be TRBD1 (6 bases). The CDR3 consists of 13 residues. V was pared by 6 bases and J by 1 base, with 12 bases between. Germline lookup yields CDR1 DFQATT and CDR2 SNEGSKA (reference sequence). CDR3 coding DNA: TGCAGTGCCACACGACAGGTTAACTATGGCTACACCTTC. It codes for CSATRQVNYGYTF.

This clonotype was detected only once. The chain uses TRBV3-1 and TRBJ2-5; the D gene is possibly TRBD2 (5 bases). This CDR3 comprises 13 residues. The V gene's germline CDR1 is LGHDT and CDR2 YNNKEL (reference sequence). V was pared by 6 bases and J by 5 bases, with 13 bases between. The CDR3 loop reads CASRISVSETQYF. The DNA of the CDR3 is TGTGCCAGCAGGATTAGCGTTTCGGAGACCCAGTACTTC.

This clonotype was detected once. The V call is TRBV7-2, the J call TRBJ2-2; 7 bases map to TRBD2. V lost 1 base to trimming and J lost 3 bases; unmatched junction nucleotides: 11. The CDR3 contains 18 residues. Germline CDR1 and CDR2: SGHTA and FQGNSA. This chain's CDR3 is CASSLGVRGTIYTGELFF. CDR3 sequence (DNA): TGTGCCAGCAGCTTAGGAGTGCGGGGGACTATATACACCGGGGAGCTGTTTTTT.

V is TRBV20-1 and J is TRBJ2-7, with 14 positions matching TRBD2. Per germline, CDR1 DFQATT and CDR2 SNEGSKA (reference sequence). CDR3 length equals 14 residues. V shed 4 bases, J shed 6 bases, and the junction held 5 bases outside the gene matches. CDR3 loop: CSAKGGLAGVEQYF. The CDR3 DNA is TGCAGTGCTAAAGGGGGACTAGCGGGAGTCGAGCAGTACTTC.

The CDR3 protein is CASKRGTTSTDTQYF. The CDR3 DNA follows: TGCGCCAGCAAACGGGGAACTACTAGCACAGATACGCAGTATTTT. The V and J genes are TRBV5-1 and TRBJ2-3, with D maybe TRBD2 (5 bases). CDR1 is SGHRS and CDR2 is YFSETQ in the germline V gene. This CDR3 comprises 15 residues. Trimming took 6 bases from V and 0 from J, leaving 14 bases between them.

V gene TRBV5-1 combines with J gene TRBJ1-5; the D gene is possibly TRBD1 (6 bases). The CDR3 length is 13 residues. Germline V CDR1 and CDR2: SGHRS, YFSETQ. Trimming pared 5 bases from V and 5 bases from J, leaving 11 bases between. This CDR3 reads CASSVGADQPQHF. The CDR3, as DNA: TGCGCCAGCAGTGTGGGGGCTGATCAGCCCCAGCATTTT.

The DNA for the CDR3 is TGTGCCAGCAGCATAACCTACCGGGACAGATACTCTCCCGACGTCCTGACTTTC. It yields the protein CASSITYRDRYSPDVLTF. This chain links TRBV7-9 with TRBJ2-6; 7 positions agree with TRBD1. Per the germline V gene, CDR1 is SEHNR and CDR2 is FQNEAQ (reference sequence). V lost 5 bases and J lost 11; bases outside the gene matches: 21. The CDR3 is made up of 18 amino acids.